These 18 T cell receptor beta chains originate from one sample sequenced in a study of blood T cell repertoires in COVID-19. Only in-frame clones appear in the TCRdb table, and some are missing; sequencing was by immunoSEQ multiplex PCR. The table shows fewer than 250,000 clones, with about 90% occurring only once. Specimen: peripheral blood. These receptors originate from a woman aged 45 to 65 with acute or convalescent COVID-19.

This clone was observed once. The CDR3 coding sequence is TGTGCCTGGAGTTCAGACCGGTCTAGCGGGGGCCTCTCCTACAATGAGCAGTTCTTC. Translating gives CAWSSDRSSGGLSYNEQFF. The chain employs TRBV30 and TRBJ2-1; 10 bases are a match to TRBD2. The V gene's germline CDR1 is GTSNPN and CDR2 SVGIG (reference sequence). The ends lost 2 bases at V and 0 bases at J; junction bases unmatched: 13. The CDR3 is made up of 19 amino acids.

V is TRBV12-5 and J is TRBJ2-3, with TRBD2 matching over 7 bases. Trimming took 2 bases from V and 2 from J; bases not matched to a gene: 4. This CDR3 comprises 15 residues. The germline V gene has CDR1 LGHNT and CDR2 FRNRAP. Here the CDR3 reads CASGLLSGLTDTQYF. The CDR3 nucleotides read TGTGCTAGTGGTTTGCTTAGCGGGCTCACAGATACGCAGTATTTT.

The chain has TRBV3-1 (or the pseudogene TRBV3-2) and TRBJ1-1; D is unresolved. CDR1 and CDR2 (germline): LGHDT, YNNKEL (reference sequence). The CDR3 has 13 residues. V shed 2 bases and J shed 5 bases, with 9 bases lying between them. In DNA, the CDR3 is TGTGCCAGCAGCCAAATTGGAGGGACTGAAGCTTTCTTT. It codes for CASSQIGGTEAFF.

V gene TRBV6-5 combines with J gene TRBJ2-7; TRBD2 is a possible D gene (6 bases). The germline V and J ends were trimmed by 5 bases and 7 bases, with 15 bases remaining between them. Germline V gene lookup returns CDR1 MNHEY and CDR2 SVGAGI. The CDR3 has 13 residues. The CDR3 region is CASSTREWGEQYF. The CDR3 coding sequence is TGTGCCAGCAGTACGCGGGAATGGGGGGAGCAGTACTTC.

The CDR3 coding sequence is TGTGCCAGCAGTTTTTATACCGGGGAGCTGTTTTTT. This sequence encodes CASSFYTGELFF. The chain carries TRBV27 and TRBJ2-2, with unresolved D. The V gene lost 3 bases and the J gene lost 5 bases, with 4 bases spanning the gap. The CDR3 is 12 residues long. The germline CDR1 and CDR2 sequences are MNHEY and SMNVEV (reference sequence).

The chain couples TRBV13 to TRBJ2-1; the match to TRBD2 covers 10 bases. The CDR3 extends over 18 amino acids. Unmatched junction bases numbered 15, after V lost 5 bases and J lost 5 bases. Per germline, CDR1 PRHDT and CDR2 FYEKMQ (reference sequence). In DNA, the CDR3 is TGTGCCAGCAGCCCCCCGGCCAGGTGGCTAGCGGGGGACAATGAGCAGTTCTTC. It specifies CASSPPARWLAGDNEQFF.

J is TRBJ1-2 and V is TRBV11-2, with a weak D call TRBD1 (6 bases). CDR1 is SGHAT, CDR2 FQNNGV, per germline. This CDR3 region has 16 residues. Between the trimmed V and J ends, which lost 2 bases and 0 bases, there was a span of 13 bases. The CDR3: CASSLNRAVANYGYTF. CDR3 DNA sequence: TGTGCCAGCAGCTTAAACAGGGCCGTGGCTAACTATGGCTACACCTTC.

CDR3 sequence: CASSQDASLSTDTQYF. CDR3 nucleotide sequence: TGCGCCAGCAGCCAAGATGCCTCCCTCAGTACAGATACGCAGTATTTT. This rearrangement joins TRBV4-3 to TRBJ2-3; D is uncertain. Germline lookup yields CDR1 LGHNA and CDR2 YSLEER. V was clipped by 0 bases and J by 3 bases, with 13 bases between them. The CDR3 runs to 16 residues.

This CDR3 reads CASSYGHTGQYNEQFF. The CDR3 DNA reads TGTGCCAGCAGTTACGGGCATACGGGACAGTACAATGAGCAGTTCTTC. The chain employs TRBV6-5 and TRBJ2-1; 7 bases line up with TRBD1. The CDR3 has 16 residues. V lost 2 bases, J lost 4 bases, and 8 bases stayed unmatched. Germline V gene lookup returns CDR1 MNHEY and CDR2 SVGAGI.

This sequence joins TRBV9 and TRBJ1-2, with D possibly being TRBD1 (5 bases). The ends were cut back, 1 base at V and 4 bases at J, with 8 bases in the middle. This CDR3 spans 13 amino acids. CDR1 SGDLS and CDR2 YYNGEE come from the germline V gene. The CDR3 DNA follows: TGTGCCAGCAGCGTACAGGGAGGCTATGGCTACACCTTC. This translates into CASSVQGGYGYTF.

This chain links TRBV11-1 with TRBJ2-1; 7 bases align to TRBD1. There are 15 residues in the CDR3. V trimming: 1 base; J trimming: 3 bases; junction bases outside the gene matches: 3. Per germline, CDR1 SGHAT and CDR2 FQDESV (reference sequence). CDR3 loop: CASSLDRGFYNEQFF. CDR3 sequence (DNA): TGTGCCAGCAGCTTAGACAGGGGATTCTACAATGAGCAGTTCTTC.

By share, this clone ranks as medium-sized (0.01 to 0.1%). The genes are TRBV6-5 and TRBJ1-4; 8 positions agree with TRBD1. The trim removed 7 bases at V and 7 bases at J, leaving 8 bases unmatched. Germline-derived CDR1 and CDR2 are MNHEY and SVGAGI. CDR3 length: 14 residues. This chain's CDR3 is CASKSGTGGEKLFF. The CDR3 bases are TGTGCCAGCAAGTCCGGGACAGGAGGTGAAAAACTGTTTTTT.

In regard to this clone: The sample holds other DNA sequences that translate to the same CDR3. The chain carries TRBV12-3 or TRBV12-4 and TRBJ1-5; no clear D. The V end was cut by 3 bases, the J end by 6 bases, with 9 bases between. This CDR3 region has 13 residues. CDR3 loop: CASSFRGGQPQHF. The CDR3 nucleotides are TGTGCCAGCAGTTTTCGGGGTGGTCAGCCCCAGCATTTT.

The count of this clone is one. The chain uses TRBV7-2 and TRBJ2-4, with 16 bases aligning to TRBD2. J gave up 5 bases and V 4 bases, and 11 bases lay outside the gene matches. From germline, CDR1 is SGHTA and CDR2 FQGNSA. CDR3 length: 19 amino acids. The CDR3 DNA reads TGTGCCAGCAGCTCACCTCCGGGACTAGCGGGGGGGCGGCAAAACATTCAGTACTTC. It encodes CASSSPPGLAGGRQNIQYF.

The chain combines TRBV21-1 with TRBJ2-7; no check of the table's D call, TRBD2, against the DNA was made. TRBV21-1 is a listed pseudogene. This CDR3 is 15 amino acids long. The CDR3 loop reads CASSRGDMSTYEQYF. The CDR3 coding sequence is TGTGCCAGCAGCCGGGGGGACATGAGCACCTACGAGCAGTACTTC.

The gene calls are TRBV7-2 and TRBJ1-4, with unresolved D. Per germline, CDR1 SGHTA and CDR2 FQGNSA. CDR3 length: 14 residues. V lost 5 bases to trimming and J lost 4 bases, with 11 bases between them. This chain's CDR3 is CASSPQYSNEKLFF. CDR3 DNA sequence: TGTGCCAGCAGCCCACAGTATAGTAATGAAAAACTGTTTTTT.

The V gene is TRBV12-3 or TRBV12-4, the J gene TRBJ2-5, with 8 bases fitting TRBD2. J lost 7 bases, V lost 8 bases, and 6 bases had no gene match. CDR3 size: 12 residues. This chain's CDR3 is CASGDGRGTQYF. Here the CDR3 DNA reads TGTGCCAGCGGGGACGGGAGGGGGACCCAGTACTTC.

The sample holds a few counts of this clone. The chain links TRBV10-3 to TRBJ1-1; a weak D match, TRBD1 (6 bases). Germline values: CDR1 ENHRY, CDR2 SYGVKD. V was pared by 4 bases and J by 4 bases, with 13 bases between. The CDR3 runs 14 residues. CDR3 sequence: CAISVQGQGTEAFF. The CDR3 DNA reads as TGTGCCATCAGTGTACAGGGTCAAGGCACTGAAGCTTTCTTT.